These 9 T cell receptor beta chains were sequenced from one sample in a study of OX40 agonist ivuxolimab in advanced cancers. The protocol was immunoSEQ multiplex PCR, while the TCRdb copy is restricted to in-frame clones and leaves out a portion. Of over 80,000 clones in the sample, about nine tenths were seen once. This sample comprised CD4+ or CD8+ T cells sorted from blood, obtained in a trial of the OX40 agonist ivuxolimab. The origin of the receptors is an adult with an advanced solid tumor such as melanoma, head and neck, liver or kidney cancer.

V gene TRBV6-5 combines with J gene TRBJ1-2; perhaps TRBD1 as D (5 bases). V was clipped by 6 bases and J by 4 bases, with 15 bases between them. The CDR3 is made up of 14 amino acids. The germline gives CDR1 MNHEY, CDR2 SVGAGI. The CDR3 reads CASSPGFRSYGYTF. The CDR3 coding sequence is TGTGCCAGCAGCCCAGGGTTTAGGAGCTATGGCTACACCTTC.

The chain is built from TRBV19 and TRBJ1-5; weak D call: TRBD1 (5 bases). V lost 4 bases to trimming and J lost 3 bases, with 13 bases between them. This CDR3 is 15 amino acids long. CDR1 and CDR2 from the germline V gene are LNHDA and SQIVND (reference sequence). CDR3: CASSSLSGLNQPQHF. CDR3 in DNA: TGTGCCAGTAGTAGTCTGTCAGGGCTCAATCAGCCCCAGCATTTT.

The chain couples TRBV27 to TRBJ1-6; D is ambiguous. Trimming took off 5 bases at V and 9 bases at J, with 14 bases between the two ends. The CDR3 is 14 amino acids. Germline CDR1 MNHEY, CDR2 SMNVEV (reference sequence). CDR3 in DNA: TGTGCCAGCAGTGACCCAGGAGGTCGTTCACCCCTCCACTTT. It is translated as CASSDPGGRSPLHF.

In DNA form, the CDR3 reads TGTGCCAGCACAACCGGGACAGGGGTTGCGAACACTGAAGCTTTCTTT. As protein: CASTTGTGVANTEAFF. The chain joins TRBV5-4 to TRBJ1-1, with 10 bases matching TRBD1. CDR1 and CDR2 from the germline V gene are SGHNT and YYREEE (reference sequence). This CDR3 contains 16 residues. After removal of 6 bases from V and 1 base from J, the junction contained 9 bases not matched to a gene.

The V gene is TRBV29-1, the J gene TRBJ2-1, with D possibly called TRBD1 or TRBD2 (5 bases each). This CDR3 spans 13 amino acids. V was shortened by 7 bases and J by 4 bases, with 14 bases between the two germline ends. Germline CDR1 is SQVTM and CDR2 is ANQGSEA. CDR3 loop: CSALDGTYNEQFF. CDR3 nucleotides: TGCAGCGCCCTTGATGGGACGTACAATGAGCAGTTCTTC.

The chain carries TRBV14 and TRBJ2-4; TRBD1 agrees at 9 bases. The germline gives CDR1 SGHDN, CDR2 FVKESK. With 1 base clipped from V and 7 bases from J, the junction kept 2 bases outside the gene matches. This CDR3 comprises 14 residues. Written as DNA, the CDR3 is TGTGCCAGCAGCCAAGGCGGGACAGGGAACATTCAGTACTTC. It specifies CASSQGGTGNIQYF.

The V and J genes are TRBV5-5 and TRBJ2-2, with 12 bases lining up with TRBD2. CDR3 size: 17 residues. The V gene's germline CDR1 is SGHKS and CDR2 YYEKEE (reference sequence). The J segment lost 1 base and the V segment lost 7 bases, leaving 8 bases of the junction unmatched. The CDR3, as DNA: TGTGCCAGCTGGGGACTAGCGGGTCCGAGGAACACCGGGGAGCTGTTTTTT. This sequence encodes CASWGLAGPRNTGELFF.

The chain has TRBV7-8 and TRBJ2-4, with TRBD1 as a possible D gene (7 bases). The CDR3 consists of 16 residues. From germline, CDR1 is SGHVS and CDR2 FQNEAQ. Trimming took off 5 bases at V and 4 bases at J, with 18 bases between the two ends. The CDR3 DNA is TGTGCCAGCAGCGCACGGGGGTTACAGGGGAAAAACATTCAGTACTTC. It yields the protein CASSARGLQGKNIQYF.

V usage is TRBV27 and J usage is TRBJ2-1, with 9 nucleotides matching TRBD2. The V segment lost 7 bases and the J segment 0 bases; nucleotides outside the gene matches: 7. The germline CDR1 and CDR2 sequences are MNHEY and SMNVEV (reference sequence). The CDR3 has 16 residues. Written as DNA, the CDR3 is TGTGCCAGCAAGCCGACTAGCGGTTACTCCTACAATGAGCAGTTCTTC. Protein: CASKPTSGYSYNEQFF.